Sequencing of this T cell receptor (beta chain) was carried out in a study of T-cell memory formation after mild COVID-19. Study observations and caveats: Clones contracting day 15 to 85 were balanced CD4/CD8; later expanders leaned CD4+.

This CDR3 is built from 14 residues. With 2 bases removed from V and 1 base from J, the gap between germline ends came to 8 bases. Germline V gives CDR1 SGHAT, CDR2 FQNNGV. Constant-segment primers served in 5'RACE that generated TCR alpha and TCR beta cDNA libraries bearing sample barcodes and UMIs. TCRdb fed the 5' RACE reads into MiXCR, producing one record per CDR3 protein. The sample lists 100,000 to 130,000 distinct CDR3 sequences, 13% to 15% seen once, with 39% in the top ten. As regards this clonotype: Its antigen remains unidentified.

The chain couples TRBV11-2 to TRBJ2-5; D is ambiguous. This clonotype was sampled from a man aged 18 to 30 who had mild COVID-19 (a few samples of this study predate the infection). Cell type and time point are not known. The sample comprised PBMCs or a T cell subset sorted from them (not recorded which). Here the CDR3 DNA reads TGTGCCAGCAGCTTACAACTTTTCCAAGAGACCCAGTACTTC. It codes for CASSLQLFQETQYF.